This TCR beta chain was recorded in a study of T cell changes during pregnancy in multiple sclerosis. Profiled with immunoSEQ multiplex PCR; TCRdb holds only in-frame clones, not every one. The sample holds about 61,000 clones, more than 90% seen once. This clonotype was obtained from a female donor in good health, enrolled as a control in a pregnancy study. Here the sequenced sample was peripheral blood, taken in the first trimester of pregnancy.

CDR3: CASSSDSLGYTF. CDR3 in DNA: TGTGCCAGCAGCTCGGACAGTTTGGGCTACACCTTC. The J gene is TRBJ1-2, the V gene TRBV7-8; D may be TRBD1 (6 bases). The V and J ends lost 4 bases and 8 bases respectively, with 11 bases between them. The CDR3 totals 12 residues. Germline lookup yields CDR1 SGHVS and CDR2 FQNEAQ.